A single sample gave rise to the 14 T cell receptor beta chains below, sequenced in a study of blood T cells in healthy people across ages. Primed by a sample-barcoded 5' primer and a J-beta primer mix, a second PCR proceeded for roughly 7 to 11 cycles. TCRdb analysed the 5' RACE reads with MiXCR anew, one entry per CDR3 protein. The data show hundreds of thousands of distinct CDR3 sequences, around 45% seen once. Sequenced: blood. The source of these receptors is a man aged 60-69 years in good health.

DNA for the CDR3: TGTGCCAGCAGTGAAGCGCTCGCCCAAACGGCCCAGTACTTC. This codes for CASSEALAQTAQYF. This sequence joins TRBV2 and TRBJ2-5; D unresolved. The CDR3 extends over 14 amino acids. The germline V gene has CDR1 SNHLY and CDR2 FYNNEI. The V end lost 0 bases, the J end lost 9 bases, and 14 bases lay between the germline ends.

The rearrangement uses TRBV6-2 or TRBV6-3 and TRBJ1-2; 10 bases agree with TRBD1. Germline V CDR1 and CDR2: MNHEY, SVGEGT. The CDR3 spans 11 residues. Trimming at V came to 6 bases and at J to 12 bases, leaving 4 bases not matched to a gene. The CDR3 nucleotides read TGTGCCAGCAGCGACAGGGGGCCGGACACCTTC. It is translated as CASSDRGPDTF.

This clonotype was seen once. This sequence joins TRBV12-3 or TRBV12-4 and TRBJ2-2; possible D gene TRBD2, 6 bases. Trimming took off 8 bases at V and 3 bases at J, with 10 bases between the two ends. The CDR3 runs to 13 residues. CDR3 nucleotides: TGTGCCAGCCGTGGGGGGTACACCGGGGAGCTGTTTTTT. Protein: CASRGGYTGELFF.

This clonotype has a single count. This chain connects TRBV24-1 to TRBJ2-7, with TRBD2 as a possible D gene (6 bases). Germline V gene data show CDR1 as KGHDR and CDR2 as SFDVKD. V dropped 4 bases and J dropped 4 bases, with 22 bases sitting between them. This CDR3 has 17 residues. The DNA of the CDR3 is TGTGCCACCAGTGACACGGGAGTGACCGCGAAAACTTACGAGCAGTACTTC. Residues: CATSDTGVTAKTYEQYF.

The chain links TRBV4-3 to TRBJ2-3; D may be TRBD2 (7 bases). V shed 1 base and J shed 5 bases, with 22 bases lying between them. Germline V CDR1 and CDR2: LGHNA, YSLEER. This CDR3 has 18 residues. Written as DNA, the CDR3 is TGCGCCAGCAGCCAAGGGTTGGGGGAGGGGGGCGGAGAAGATACGCAGTATTTT. Translating gives CASSQGLGEGGGEDTQYF.

The chain couples TRBV3-1 to TRBJ2-3; a weak D match, TRBD2 (6 bases). CDR3 length equals 15 residues. In germline, CDR1 is LGHDT, CDR2 YNNKEL (reference sequence). Trimming pared 4 bases from V and 0 bases from J, leaving 11 bases between. In DNA form, the CDR3 reads TGTGCCAGCAGCCGACTAGGTGCTAGCACAGATACGCAGTATTTT. It codes for CASSRLGASTDTQYF.

This chain connects TRBV29-1 to TRBJ1-2; TRBD1 matches 7 bases. There are 14 residues in the CDR3. Germline V gene sequence: CDR1 SQVTM, CDR2 ANQGSEA. With 4 bases clipped from V and 1 base from J, the junction kept 6 bases outside the gene matches. The CDR3 reads CSVAGTVFNYGYTF. In nucleotides, the CDR3 is TGCAGCGTTGCCGGGACAGTCTTTAACTATGGCTACACCTTC.

This chain uses TRBV5-1 with TRBJ2-5; 10 positions agree with TRBD2. The germline CDR1 and CDR2 sequences are SGHRS and YFSETQ. The junction had 15 bases not matched to a gene; V was cut back by 5 bases and J by 11 bases. The CDR3 consists of 15 residues. CDR3 region: CASRIAGGTNNEQYF. The CDR3 DNA reads TGCGCCAGCAGGATAGCGGGGGGAACTAACAATGAGCAGTACTTC.

This clonotype was detected only a few times. The rearrangement joins TRBV20-1 to TRBJ2-1, with D possibly being TRBD1 or TRBD2 (7 bases each). With 2 bases removed from V and 7 bases from J, the gap between germline ends came to 12 bases. CDR3 length: 13 amino acids. The germline gives CDR1 DFQATT, CDR2 SNEGSKA (reference sequence). In nucleotides, the CDR3 is TGCAGTGCTAGACCGGGGGGACAGAATGAGCAGTTCTTC. It specifies CSARPGGQNEQFF.

The chain carries TRBV20-1 and TRBJ1-2, with D uncertain. Germline V gene data show CDR1 as DFQATT and CDR2 as SNEGSKA (reference sequence). Trimming pared 4 bases from V and 7 bases from J, leaving 16 bases between. The CDR3 is 13 amino acids. The CDR3 DNA sequence: TGCAGTGCTAATTTGGGTACGCTAGGTGGCTACACCTTC. As protein: CSANLGTLGGYTF.

V gene TRBV11-1 combines with J gene TRBJ2-6; D is undetermined. The CDR3 is 17 amino acids. V shed 5 bases and J shed 4 bases, with 18 bases lying between them. The germline V gene has CDR1 SGHAT and CDR2 FQDESV (reference sequence). As DNA, the CDR3 is TGTGCCAGCAGCCCGGGCCTTAACTTGCGCGGGGCCAACGTCCTGACTTTC. Protein: CASSPGLNLRGANVLTF.

This clonotype appeared a few times. J is TRBJ2-3 and V is TRBV13; D possibly corresponds to TRBD2 (5 bases). This CDR3 spans 13 amino acids. V lost 6 bases and J lost 2, with 9 bases in between. The germline V gene has CDR1 PRHDT and CDR2 FYEKMQ (reference sequence). The CDR3 sequence: CASREALTDTQYF. For the CDR3, the DNA is TGTGCCAGCAGGGAGGCCCTCACAGATACGCAGTATTTT.

This clonotype was found once. This chain links TRBV28 with TRBJ2-1; 12 nucleotides agree with TRBD2. The CDR3 has 15 residues. V shed 5 bases, J shed 9 bases, and the junction held 8 bases outside the gene matches. The germline V gene encodes CDR1 MDHEN and CDR2 SYDVKM. The CDR3 spells CASSGASGGGAEQFF. The CDR3 DNA is TGTGCCAGCAGTGGGGCTAGCGGGGGGGGGGCTGAGCAGTTCTTC.

Comment on this clonotype: Without the conserved terminal phenylalanine or tryptophan, this CDR3 likely stems from a read error. As DNA, the CDR3 is TGTGCCAGCCGTACCCATATACCCAAAAACATTCAGTACTCC. Residues: CASRTHIPKNIQYS. The V gene is TRBV6-2 or TRBV6-3, the J gene TRBJ2-4; D call uncertain. Germline V gene data show CDR1 as MNHEY and CDR2 as SVGEGT. V shed 8 bases and J shed 2 bases, with 13 bases lying between them. This CDR3 comprises 14 residues.